These 19 T cell receptor beta chains originate from one sample sequenced in a study of cytomegalovirus exposure and HLA in healthy donors. PCR involved 60 Vbeta and 13 Jbeta primers. Measured with immunoSEQ multiplex PCR; TCRdb has only the in-frame clones, and not every one. The sample shows about 160,000 clones, roughly 85% of them seen only once. The sample was PBMCs. The receptors shown here come from a woman between 45 and 60 years old in good health and CMV-seronegative.

The V call is TRBV19, the J call TRBJ2-7; the match to TRBD2 covers 9 bases. This CDR3 comprises 14 residues. Germline CDR1 is LNHDA and CDR2 is SQIVND (reference sequence). Losses at the gene ends were 6 bases for V and 3 bases for J; bases not matched to a gene: 6. This CDR3 reads CASRNSGGNYEQYF. The CDR3 nucleotides are TGTGCCAGTAGGAATAGCGGGGGCAACTACGAGCAGTACTTC. Filled out from reference TRBV19 and TRBJ2-7, the complete variable domain reads DGGITQSPKYLFRKEGQNVTLSCEQNLNHDAMYWYRQDPGQGLRLIYYSQIVNDFQKGDIAEGYSVSREKKESFPLTVTSAQKNPTAFYLCASRNSGGNYEQYFGPGTRLTVT.

The chain uses TRBV28 and TRBJ1-5, with 9 positions matching TRBD1. Trimming took 8 bases from V and 1 from J; bases not matched to a gene: 18. From germline, CDR1 is MDHEN and CDR2 SYDVKM. The CDR3 contains 19 residues. CDR3 in amino acids: CASADRQGGGVWSNQPQHF. DNA for the CDR3: TGTGCCAGCGCGGACAGACAGGGGGGTGGTGTATGGAGCAATCAGCCCCAGCATTTT.

This chain joins TRBV28 and TRBJ2-2; D possibly corresponds to TRBD2 (6 bases). The germline gives CDR1 MDHEN, CDR2 SYDVKM. This CDR3 region has 15 residues. Trimming removed 3 bases from V and 1 base from J, with 9 bases in between. This chain's CDR3 is CASSFYGGNTGELFF. The CDR3 DNA follows: TGTGCCAGCAGTTTTTACGGGGGGAACACCGGGGAGCTGTTTTTT.

Of note for this clone: Compared with germline, one end of the junction differs, possibly owing to a read error. Other DNA sequences in this specimen translate into the identical CDR3. This chain uses TRBV9 with TRBJ1-5, with TRBD1 matching 7 bases. Germline CDR1 reads SGDLS; CDR2 reads YYNGEE. The CDR3 totals 16 residues. DNA for the CDR3: TGTGCTAGCAGCCGTACAGGGGATAAGGGCAATCAGCCCCAGCATTTT. Translation gives CASSRTGDKGNQPQHF.

The chain couples TRBV27 to TRBJ1-4, with D possibly matching TRBD1 (5 bases). Germline-derived CDR1 and CDR2 are MNHEY and SMNVEV (reference sequence). V was cut by 4 bases and J by 7 bases, with 7 bases left in between. The CDR3 contains 12 residues. The CDR3 DNA is TGTGCCAGCAGTTCAGGGTCTGAAAAACTGTTTTTT. Translated: CASSSGSEKLFF.

The chain links TRBV11-3 to TRBJ2-7; D is perhaps TRBD1 (6 bases). There are 13 residues in the CDR3. Between the trimmed V and J ends, which lost 1 base and 7 bases, there was a span of 11 bases. Germline lookup yields CDR1 SGHNT and CDR2 YENEEA. In DNA form, the CDR3 reads TGTGCCAGCAGCTTAGGGACAGCAGGGGAGCAGTACTTC. This codes for CASSLGTAGEQYF. The full variable domain, with the rest looked up from reference TRBV11-3 and TRBJ2-7, is EAGVVQSPRYKIIEKKQPVAFWCNPISGHNTLYWYLQNLGQGPELLIRYENEEAVDDSQLPKDRFSAERLKGVDSTLKIQPAELGDSAVYLCASSLGTAGEQYFGPGTRLTVT.

The chain has TRBV5-1 and TRBJ2-7, with 9 bases lining up with TRBD2. After removal of 0 bases from V and 2 bases from J, the junction contained 3 bases not matched to a gene. From germline, CDR1 is SGHRS and CDR2 YFSETQ. This CDR3 comprises 15 residues. The CDR3 is CASSLVQRGAYEQYF. CDR3 bases: TGCGCCAGCAGCTTGGTGCAGCGGGGGGCCTACGAGCAGTACTTC.

The V call is TRBV5-6, the J call TRBJ2-5; TRBD2 might be the D (6 bases). The CDR3 totals 13 residues. V lost 0 bases and J 5 bases, leaving 8 bases between the germline ends. The germline V gene has CDR1 SGHDT and CDR2 YYEEEE. The CDR3 DNA reads as TGTGCCAGCAGCTTGGCGCGGGGCGAGACCCAGTACTTC. Encoded protein: CASSLARGETQYF.

In regard to this clone: The same CDR3 arises from other DNA sequences in this sample as well. The rearrangement links TRBV10-1 to TRBJ2-5; 7 bases fit TRBD2. The germline CDR1 and CDR2 sequences are WNHNN and SYGVQD (reference sequence). The CDR3 totals 15 residues. Trimming removed 0 bases from V and 6 bases from J; junction bases left unmatched: 7. The CDR3 reads CASSESGQAGQTQYF. CDR3 nucleotide sequence: TGCGCCAGCAGTGAGTCAGGTCAAGCGGGGCAGACCCAGTACTTC.

The genes are TRBV19 and TRBJ2-7, with TRBD2 as a possible D gene (6 bases). Germline values: CDR1 LNHDA, CDR2 SQIVND (reference sequence). The CDR3 has 14 amino acids. Deletions cut 3 bases from V and 7 bases from J, with 16 bases between. CDR3 coding DNA: TGTGCCAGTAGTATGCTCGCGGGGTCCGGGGAGCAGTACTTC. Amino acids: CASSMLAGSGEQYF.

The chain uses TRBV13 and TRBJ2-7, with 7 bases aligning to TRBD1. The germline gives CDR1 PRHDT, CDR2 FYEKMQ (reference sequence). This CDR3 spans 16 amino acids. V gave up 5 bases and J gave up 0 bases; unmatched junction bases: 10. The CDR3 coding sequence is TGTGCCAGCAGCCCAACCCCCGGGACAGCCTCCTACGAGCAGTACTTC. It translates to CASSPTPGTASYEQYF.

V usage is TRBV27 and J usage is TRBJ2-1; TRBD2 matches 9 bases. The CDR3 is 15 residues long. The V and J ends lost 6 bases and 8 bases, in that order; junction bases with no gene match: 11. Germline CDR1 and CDR2: MNHEY and SMNVEV (reference sequence). The CDR3 loop is CASRPELAGLYEQFF. The CDR3 DNA reads TGTGCCAGCAGACCCGAGCTAGCGGGGTTATATGAGCAGTTCTTC.

This clone came up a few times. At the DNA level, this CDR3 is encoded by other sequences in the same sample as well. This sequence joins TRBV20-1 and TRBJ2-7, with D unresolved. The V end was cut by 2 bases, the J end by 4 bases, with 6 bases between. This CDR3 has 11 residues. CDR1 is DFQATT, CDR2 SNEGSKA, per germline (reference sequence). The CDR3 coding sequence is TGCAGTGCTAGACCCCAGTACGAGCAGTACTTC. Encoded protein: CSARPQYEQYF.

This clone is a singleton in its sample. The rearrangement joins TRBV13 to TRBJ1-2; TRBD1 matches 9 bases. Germline CDR1 is PRHDT and CDR2 is FYEKMQ (reference sequence). The CDR3 is 14 amino acids. V dropped 5 bases and J dropped 8; count of bases not matched to a gene: 9. CDR3 DNA: TGTGCCAGCAGCAGGGACAGGGAAGATTGGGGCTACACCTTC. It codes for CASSRDREDWGYTF.

This chain links TRBV9 with TRBJ2-5; TRBD1 matches at 7 bases. CDR3 length: 14 residues. V lost 4 bases to trimming and J lost 2 bases; unmatched junction nucleotides: 5. Germline V gene data show CDR1 as SGDLS and CDR2 as YYNGEE. This CDR3 reads CASSLGQKQETQYF. The CDR3 DNA reads TGTGCCAGCAGCTTGGGACAGAAACAAGAGACCCAGTACTTC.

This chain links TRBV27 with TRBJ2-1; D is ambiguous. V shed 8 bases and J shed 0 bases, with 17 bases lying between them. Germline CDR1 and CDR2: MNHEY and SMNVEV (reference sequence). CDR3 length: 16 amino acids. The CDR3 spells CASRGSKKSSYNEQFF. Written as DNA, the CDR3 is TGTGCCAGCCGCGGAAGTAAAAAGAGCTCCTACAATGAGCAGTTCTTC.

The V and J genes are TRBV6-1 and TRBJ2-7, with D maybe TRBD2 (6 bases). The germline CDR1 and CDR2 sequences are MNHNS and SASEGT. The CDR3 extends over 12 amino acids. V gave up 8 bases and J gave up 5 bases, with 13 bases separating them. Written as DNA, the CDR3 is TGTGCCAGCTGGAGGGGATCCCACGAGCAGTACTTC. This gives the protein CASWRGSHEQYF.

CDR3 DNA sequence: TGTGCCAGCAGCTTAGCGGGCGGGAGCTACGAGCAGTACTTC. It translates to CASSLAGGSYEQYF. This chain joins TRBV7-2 and TRBJ2-7; TRBD2 matches 7 bases. CDR3 length: 14 amino acids. J was trimmed by 3 bases and V by 0 bases; bases with no gene match: 2. The germline V gene has CDR1 SGHTA and CDR2 FQGNSA.

This clone was detected once. The chain carries TRBV6-5 and TRBJ2-3; no clear D. Per the germline V gene, CDR1 is MNHEY and CDR2 is SVGAGI. Trimming stripped 1 base from V and 2 bases from J, with 4 bases between. This CDR3 is built from 13 residues. The DNA of the CDR3 is TGTGCCAGCAGTTACTACAACACAGATACGCAGTATTTT. Protein product: CASSYYNTDTQYF.